This T cell receptor (beta chain) was retrieved from a study of cytomegalovirus exposure and HLA in healthy donors (dated by TCRdb to about 2017). About the full investigation: A later analysis indicated that the 130 or so validation repertoires were generated on the platform also employed for the approximately 700 repertoires of the first cohort. The study aimed to test whether signatures of past pathogen exposure could be identified by cataloging public T cell receptors. A separate validation cohort of roughly 130 different subjects was used in addition to the roughly 640-subject first cohort. The study combined high-throughput TCR immunosequencing, statistical association of individual TCRs with disease status, and machine learning to predict cytomegalovirus infection status.

From cysteine to phenylalanine, the CDR3 is 16 amino acids long. The retained sequence is limited to the CDR3, 48 bases, with the frame set at the first base. CDR1 MNHEY and CDR2 SVGAGI are derived from the germline V gene. Relative to germline, V is missing 0 bases and J is missing 4 bases, with 5 bases of the junction outside any gene match. The donors were included in the validation cohort of over a hundred subjects, a group kept apart from the roughly 670-subject first cohort. As for this clone: Its antigen has not been determined. There are no base qualities to consult, and no much larger clone falls within one base.

The paper's findings and limits, for the study overall: A later analysis lacked HLA typing for the validation cohort, so it scored co-occurrence in that cohort across all 110 or so repertoires. The study gave a list of more than 150 TCR beta chains associated with cytomegalovirus. The classifier was reported to diagnose cytomegalovirus status with high specificity and sensitivity in both the original cohort and the validation cohort. The authors suggested that the approach could potentially be extended to other disease states and immunological phenotypes. In vitro tests confirmed that a few of the cytomegalovirus-associated TCR beta chains recognize cytomegalovirus antigens. Most TCR sequences were observed very rarely across donors, whereas some public TCRs were present in many individuals. In a later analysis, TCRs clustered in the first cohort were found to also tend to co-occur in the approximately 120 validation repertoires, with 90% to 95% of cluster scores above 0.

Receptors were amplified or captured by the immunoSEQ multiplex PCR assay. The original pipeline was this. A statistical classification framework was built for diagnosing cytomegalovirus status from the catalog of TCR beta chain sequences. TCRdb stores this immuneACCESS table with in-frame sequences only. Part of the clones is absent; in the studies checked, under half of the shortfall reflects unresolved V genes, and no reason is known for the rest. V and J calls and clone size are copied from that table; D and trimming were computed from the DNA. Within this sample are around 70,000 clones, with roughly nine tenths of them counted one time only. The ten largest clones take up just over 3% of the sample.

This TCR was recovered from a man younger than 35 in good health and CMV-seronegative. This receptor chain uses TRBV6-5 and TRBJ2-3; 9 bases in between match TRBD2. The sample was PBMCs. CDR3 region: CASSYSSGSGSDTQYF. At the DNA level, the sequence is TGTGCCAGCAGTTACTCTAGCGGGAGTGGGTCAGATACGCAGTATTTT.